This TCR beta chain appears in the sequencing data of a study of cytomegalovirus exposure and HLA in healthy donors. Study details: Among the approximately 400 donors who were genotyped, about 80% fell in the genetic ancestry cluster that is associated with self-reported Caucasian donors. Study results and limitations: According to a later analysis, donors in an Asian-associated ancestry cluster reportedly had fewer N-insertions than the roughly 640-donor mean. Presence/absence analyses rested on an assumption that sequencing depth was roughly uniform across donors.

Concerning this clone itself: The antigen is not known.

Amplification used 60 Vbeta primers and 13 Jbeta primers. TCRdb keeps only in-frame clones here, not all; method: immunoSEQ multiplex PCR. The sample has 100,000 or so clones, roughly 77% seen once. Germline CDR1 is KGHSH and CDR2 is LQKENI. This CDR3 contains 15 residues. Deletions cut 3 bases from V and 2 bases from J, with 11 bases between. This TCR was recovered from a man between 40 and 49 years old in good health and CMV-seronegative. Sequencing was done on a sample of PBMCs. V usage is TRBV18 and J usage is TRBJ1-3; no clear D gene. The CDR3 here is CASSPTGGTGNTIYF. The CDR3 DNA reads as TGTGCCAGCTCACCTACCGGCGGAACTGGAAACACCATATATTTT.